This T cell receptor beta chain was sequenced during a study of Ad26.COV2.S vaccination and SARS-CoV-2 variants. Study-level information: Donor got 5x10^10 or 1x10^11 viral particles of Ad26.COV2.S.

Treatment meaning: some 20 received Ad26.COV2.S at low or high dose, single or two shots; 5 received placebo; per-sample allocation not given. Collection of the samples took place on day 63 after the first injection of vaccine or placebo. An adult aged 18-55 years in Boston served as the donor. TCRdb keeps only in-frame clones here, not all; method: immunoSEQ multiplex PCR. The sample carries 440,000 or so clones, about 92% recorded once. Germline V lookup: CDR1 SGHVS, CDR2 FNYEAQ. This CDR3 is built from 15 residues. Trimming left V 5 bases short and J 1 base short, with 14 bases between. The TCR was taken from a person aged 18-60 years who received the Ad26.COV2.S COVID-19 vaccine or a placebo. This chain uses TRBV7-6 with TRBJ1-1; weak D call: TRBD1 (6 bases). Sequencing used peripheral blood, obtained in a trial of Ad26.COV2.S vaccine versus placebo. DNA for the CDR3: TGTGCCAGCAGCCATAACAGGGAAGGGAACACTGAAGCTTTCTTT. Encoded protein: CASSHNREGNTEAFF.